A selection of T cell receptor beta chains follows, all from one sample in a study of control samples from healthy donors and cancer patients. Profiled with immunoSEQ multiplex PCR; TCRdb holds only in-frame clones, not every one. The sample consists of approximately 88,000 clones, approximately 90% of them appearing once. What was sequenced was blood. The source of these receptors is a woman aged 25 to 39 in good health. Both conserved end residues are part of each CDR3. Fields, in order: J gene, V gene, D gene, clone size, CDR3 length, CDR3 DNA, CDR3 protein. The D gene is left open where the match is weak. Only part of the rows carry a size: once, few, many, or a class if the clone is expanded.

J: TRBJ2-1; V: TRBV9; D: -; size: -; length: 15; DNA: TGTGCCAGCAGCGTCAGGGTTGCCTCCTACAATGAGCAGTTCTTC; CDR3: CASSVRVASYNEQFF
J: TRBJ1-3; V: TRBV27; D: -; size: -; length: 16; DNA: TGTGCCAGCAGTCCCAAGGGGACCCACTCTGGAAACACCATATATTTT; CDR3: CASSPKGTHSGNTIYF
J: TRBJ2-7; V: TRBV4-1; D: TRBD1; size: -; length: 15; DNA: TGCGCCAGCAACTCTGGACAGGGACCCTCCTACGAGCAGTACTTC; CDR3: CASNSGQGPSYEQYF
J: TRBJ2-1; V: TRBV11-2; D: TRBD1; size: once; length: 14; DNA: TGTGCCAGCAGCCTTTGGACAGGAAACAATGAGCAGTTCTTC; CDR3: CASSLWTGNNEQFF
J: TRBJ2-7; V: TRBV5-4; D: -; size: -; length: 16; DNA: TGTGCCAGCAGCAATAGAGGGGGGCAGGGGGTTAAATGGCAGTACTTC; CDR3: CASSNRGGQGVKWQYF
J: TRBJ1-4; V: TRBV5-1; D: -; size: -; length: 16; DNA: TGCGCCAGCAGCTGGGGACCGACGGCAACTAATGAAAAACTGTTTTTT; CDR3: CASSWGPTATNEKLFF
J: TRBJ2-1; V: TRBV11-3; D: TRBD1; size: -; length: 15; DNA: TGTGCCAGCAGCTCTGGACAGGGAGGTGTGAATGAGCAGTTCTTC; CDR3: CASSSGQGGVNEQFF
J: TRBJ2-5; V: TRBV5-1; D: TRBD1; size: -; length: 18; DNA: TGCGCCAGCAGCTTGGTAGGGGACAGGTTAGGGGGCCAAGAGACCCAGTACTTC; CDR3: CASSLVGDRLGGQETQYF
J: TRBJ1-2; V: TRBV3-1/TRBV3-2; D: TRBD1; size: -; length: 16; DNA: TGTGCCAGCAGCCCGCCCCTCGGGACAGGACCCTATGGCTACACCTTC; CDR3: CASSPPLGTGPYGYTF
J: TRBJ1-1; V: TRBV7-2; D: -; size: -; length: 16; DNA: TGTGCCAGCAGCTCCCCGCCGGGGGGGGGAGGAACTGAAGCTTTCTTT; CDR3: CASSSPPGGGGTEAFF
J: TRBJ2-1; V: TRBV7-8; D: TRBD2; size: -; length: 18; DNA: TGTGCCAGCAGCCCAGAAGTTAGCGGGGGAACCCTTGGGGATGAGCAGTTCTTC; CDR3: CASSPEVSGGTLGDEQFF
J: TRBJ2-2; V: TRBV7-3; D: TRBD1; size: -; length: 20; DNA: TGTGCCAGCAGCGCATCACCGGGACAGGTCCTTTCCGAAATGTCCGGGGAGCTGTTTTTT; CDR3: CASSASPGQVLSEMSGELFF
J: TRBJ2-1; V: TRBV11-3; D: -; size: -; length: 12; DNA: TGTGCCAGCAGCTCCCTAGACAATGAGCAGTTCTTC; CDR3: CASSSLDNEQFF
J: TRBJ1-6; V: TRBV9; D: -; size: -; length: 15; DNA: TGTGCCAGCAGCGTACCGGATGGGGGTAATTCACCCCTCCACTTT; CDR3: CASSVPDGGNSPLHF
J: TRBJ1-1; V: TRBV7-9; D: -; size: -; length: 14; DNA: TGTGCCAGCAGCTGGGATATAGGTGTAGTAGAAGCTTTCTTT; CDR3: CASSWDIGVVEAFF
J: TRBJ2-1; V: TRBV7-2; D: TRBD2; size: -; length: 18; DNA: TGTGCCAGCAGCTTAGGTCGGCTAGCGGGAGGTTCCTACAATGAGCAGTTCTTC; CDR3: CASSLGRLAGGSYNEQFF
J: TRBJ1-1; V: TRBV19; D: TRBD1; size: -; length: 11; DNA: TGTGCCAGTAGTAGACAGGGTGAAGCTTTCTTT; CDR3: CASSRQGEAFF
J: TRBJ2-7; V: TRBV28; D: -; size: -; length: 13; DNA: TGTGCCAGCGGGGGGCGGGGCTCCTACGAGCAGTACTTC; CDR3: CASGGRGSYEQYF
J: TRBJ2-5; V: TRBV5-1; D: -; size: -; length: 14; DNA: TGCGCCAGCAGCTTGTATGTCAGTCAAGAGACCCAGTACTTC; CDR3: CASSLYVSQETQYF
J: TRBJ1-4; V: TRBV19; D: -; size: -; length: 12; DNA: TGTGCCAGTAACAGTGTTCGTGAAAAACTGTTTTTT; CDR3: CASNSVREKLFF
J: TRBJ2-7; V: TRBV7-9; D: -; size: -; length: 13; DNA: TGTGCCAGCAACGTGGACGGAATTTACGAGCAGTACTTC; CDR3: CASNVDGIYEQYF
J: TRBJ1-3; V: TRBV3-1/TRBV3-2; D: -; size: once; length: 13; DNA: TGTGCCAGCAGCCAAGAGTCGAGAAACACCATATATTTT; CDR3: CASSQESRNTIYF
J: TRBJ1-1; V: TRBV6-6; D: -; size: -; length: 15; DNA: TGTGCCAGCAGTTACTCAGGACAGATGAACACTGAAGCTTTCTTT; CDR3: CASSYSGQMNTEAFF
J: TRBJ1-4; V: TRBV7-8; D: -; size: -; length: 13; DNA: TGTGCCAGCAGCTCCGGGGGAAGTGAAAAACTGTTTTTT; CDR3: CASSSGGSEKLFF
J: TRBJ2-2; V: TRBV2; D: -; size: -; length: 10; DNA: TGTGCCAGCGGGGGCGGGGAGCTGTTTTTT; CDR3: CASGGGELFF
J: TRBJ1-4; V: TRBV11-2; D: TRBD1; size: -; length: 17; DNA: TGTGCCAGCAGCTTAGGGGACCACAGGGGGCGCGGTGAAAAACTGTTTTTT; CDR3: CASSLGDHRGRGEKLFF
J: TRBJ1-6; V: TRBV27; D: TRBD1; size: -; length: 15; DNA: TGTGCCAGCAGTTTTTCGGACAGGTTGAGGTCACCCCTCCACTTT; CDR3: CASSFSDRLRSPLHF
J: TRBJ2-6; V: TRBV7-7; D: -; size: -; length: 15; DNA: TGTGCCAGCAGCCCAGGGAGAGGTGGGGCCAACGTCCTGACTTTC; CDR3: CASSPGRGGANVLTF
J: TRBJ2-7; V: TRBV18; D: TRBD2; size: -; length: 16; DNA: TGTGCCAGCTCAGCACTCTCCGGGACTAGCTCCTACGAGCAGTACTTC; CDR3: CASSALSGTSSYEQYF
J: TRBJ1-5; V: TRBV27; D: TRBD1; size: -; length: 18; DNA: TGTGCCAGCAGTTTATTTGGGACAGCTAGAAATCGCAATCAGCCCCAGCATTTT; CDR3: CASSLFGTARNRNQPQHF
J: TRBJ1-4; V: TRBV7-8; D: TRBD1; size: -; length: 14; DNA: TGTGCCAGCAGTTTTGACAGGGGGCCTGAAAAACTGTTTTTT; CDR3: CASSFDRGPEKLFF
J: TRBJ2-3; V: TRBV5-1; D: -; size: -; length: 13; DNA: TGCGCCAGCTATCTAGAGGGAGCAGATACGCAGTATTTT; CDR3: CASYLEGADTQYF
J: TRBJ1-2; V: TRBV6-2/TRBV6-3; D: -; size: -; length: 12; DNA: TGTGCCAGCAGTTCAGGAGGCTATGGCTACACCTTC; CDR3: CASSSGGYGYTF
J: TRBJ2-3; V: TRBV5-5; D: -; size: once; length: 16; DNA: TGTGCCAGCAGCCTAACAGGTGGCGCACAGATAGGTACGCAGTATTTT; CDR3: CASSLTGGAQIGTQYF
J: TRBJ2-5; V: TRBV29-1; D: -; size: -; length: 12; DNA: TGCAGCGTTGAAGTTCCGGCAGTCCCGATTTACTTC; CDR3: CSVEVPAVPIYF
J: TRBJ1-5; V: TRBV5-1; D: TRBD1; size: -; length: 16; DNA: TGCGCCAGCAGCCCTGGGACAGGGGGCTATCTTCAGCCCCAGCATTTT; CDR3: CASSPGTGGYLQPQHF
J: TRBJ1-2; V: TRBV6-1; D: -; size: -; length: 16; DNA: TGTGCCAGCAGTGAAGGGCGAAGAGGCTTTAACTATGGCTACACCTTC; CDR3: CASSEGRRGFNYGYTF
J: TRBJ1-2; V: TRBV27; D: -; size: once; length: 13; DNA: TGTGCCAGCAGTTTATCAGGGGTCAATGGCTACACCTTC; CDR3: CASSLSGVNGYTF
J: TRBJ1-3; V: TRBV6-5; D: -; size: -; length: 15; DNA: TGTGCCAGCAGTCCGCAGCCGTTCTCTGGAAACACCATATATTTT; CDR3: CASSPQPFSGNTIYF
J: TRBJ2-5; V: TRBV19; D: -; size: -; length: 15; DNA: TGTGCCAGTAGTACTCACCGGGACGGAGAAGAGACCCAGTACTTC; CDR3: CASSTHRDGEETQYF